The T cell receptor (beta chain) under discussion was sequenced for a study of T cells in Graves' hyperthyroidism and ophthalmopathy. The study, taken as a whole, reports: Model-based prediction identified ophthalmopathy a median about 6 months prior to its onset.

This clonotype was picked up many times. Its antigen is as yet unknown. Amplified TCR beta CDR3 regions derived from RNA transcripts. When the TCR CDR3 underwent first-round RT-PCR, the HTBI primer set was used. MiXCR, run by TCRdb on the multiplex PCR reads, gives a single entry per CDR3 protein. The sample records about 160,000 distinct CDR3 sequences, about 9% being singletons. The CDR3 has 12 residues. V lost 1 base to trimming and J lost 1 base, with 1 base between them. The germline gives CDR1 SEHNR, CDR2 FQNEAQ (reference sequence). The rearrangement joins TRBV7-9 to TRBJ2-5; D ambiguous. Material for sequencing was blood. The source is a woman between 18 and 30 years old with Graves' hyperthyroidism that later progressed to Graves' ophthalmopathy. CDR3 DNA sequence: TGTGCCAGCAGCTTAGGCCAAGAGACCCAGTACTTC. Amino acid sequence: CASSLGQETQYF.